This T cell receptor (beta chain) was identified in a study of post-analysis software for immune sequencing data. Study-wide background: As for disease course, relapsing-remitting, secondary progressive and progressive-relapsing multiple sclerosis were all included.

The authors incorporated unique molecular identifiers into the TCR beta cDNA libraries. Between roughly 0.95 and 10 million T cells gave rise to roughly 0.5 million cDNA molecules. One entry per CDR3 protein, called by TCRdb with MiXCR from the PCR reads. The table has hundreds of thousands of distinct CDR3 sequences, about 32% seen once. Study-wide findings and caveats: Compared with controls, patients showed significantly lower normalized Chao1 diversity. About five TRBV segments, including TRBV5-6, TRBV5-1 and TRBV20-1, were more frequent in patients than controls. Samples from one preparation batch, clustered by F measure, grouped strongly together.

At least ten counts were recorded for this clonotype. Its antigen remains unidentified. V dropped 6 bases and J dropped 1 base, with 13 bases sitting between them. CDR1 and CDR2 (germline): LGHNA, YSLEER. This CDR3 comprises 15 residues. The sequence derives from a girl under 18 with multiple sclerosis. The rearrangement links TRBV4-3 to TRBJ2-1; D is unclear. Sequencing input: blood. The CDR3 nucleotides are TGCGCCAGCAGTCCGAGCGTCGGGTCCTACAATGAGCAGTTCTTC. Protein product: CASSPSVGSYNEQFF.